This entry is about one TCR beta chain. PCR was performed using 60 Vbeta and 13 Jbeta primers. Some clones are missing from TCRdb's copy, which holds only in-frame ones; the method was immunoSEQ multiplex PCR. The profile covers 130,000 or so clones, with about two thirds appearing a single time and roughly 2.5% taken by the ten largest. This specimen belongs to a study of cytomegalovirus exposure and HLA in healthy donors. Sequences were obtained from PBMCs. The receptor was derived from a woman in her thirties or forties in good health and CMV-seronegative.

The CDR3 here is CASSYDTVRSYEQYF. In DNA form, the CDR3 reads TGTGCCAGCAGTTACGATACGGTCAGGTCCTACGAGCAGTACTTC. V gene TRBV6-5 combines with J gene TRBJ2-7, with D unresolved. The CDR3 has 15 residues. Trimming stripped 2 bases from V and 1 base from J, with 12 bases between. Germline values: CDR1 MNHEY, CDR2 SVGAGI.